The T cell receptor (beta chain) under discussion was sequenced for a study of glioma-infiltrating T cells after dendritic cell vaccination. Time point indicated: after dendritic cell vaccination, including at tumor progression/relapse. Isocitrate dehydrogenase mutation was absent in all glioblastoma patients. Assay: immunoSEQ multiplex PCR; the TCRdb copy retains only in-frame clones and omits some. This table holds about 76,000 clones, roughly 87% found once. The CDR3 consists of 14 residues. Looked up from germline, CDR1 is PRHDT and CDR2 is FYEKMQ (reference sequence). The V end lost 3 bases, the J end lost 1 base, and 9 bases lay between the germline ends.

The material sequenced was blood, taken after dendritic cell vaccination. The chain employs TRBV13 and TRBJ1-1; unclear D gene. This clonotype was obtained from a human donor with glioblastoma. The CDR3, as DNA: TGTGCCAGCAGCTTTAGCGGATCGAACACTGAAGCTTTCTTT. It translates to CASSFSGSNTEAFF.